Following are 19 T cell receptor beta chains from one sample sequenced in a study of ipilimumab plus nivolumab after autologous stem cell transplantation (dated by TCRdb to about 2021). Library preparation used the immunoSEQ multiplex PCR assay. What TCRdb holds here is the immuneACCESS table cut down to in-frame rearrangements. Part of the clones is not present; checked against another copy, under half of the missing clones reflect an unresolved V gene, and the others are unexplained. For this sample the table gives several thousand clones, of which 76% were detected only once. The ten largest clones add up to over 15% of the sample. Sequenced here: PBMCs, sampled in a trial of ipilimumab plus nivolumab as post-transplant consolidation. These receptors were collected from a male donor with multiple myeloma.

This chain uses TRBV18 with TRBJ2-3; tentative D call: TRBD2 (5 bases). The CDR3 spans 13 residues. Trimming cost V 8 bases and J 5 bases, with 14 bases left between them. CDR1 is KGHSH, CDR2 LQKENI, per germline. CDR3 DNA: TGTGCCAGCCGTAAAGGTGCGGGAGATACGCAGTATTTT. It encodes CASRKGAGDTQYF.

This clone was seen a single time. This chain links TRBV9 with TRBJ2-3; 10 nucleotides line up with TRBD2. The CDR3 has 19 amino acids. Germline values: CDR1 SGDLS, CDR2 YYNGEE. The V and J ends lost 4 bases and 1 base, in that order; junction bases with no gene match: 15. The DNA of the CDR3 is TGTGCCAGCAGCTCCAGCACGAGACTAGCGGGCCGGGGCACAGATACGCAGTATTTT. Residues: CASSSSTRLAGRGTDTQYF.

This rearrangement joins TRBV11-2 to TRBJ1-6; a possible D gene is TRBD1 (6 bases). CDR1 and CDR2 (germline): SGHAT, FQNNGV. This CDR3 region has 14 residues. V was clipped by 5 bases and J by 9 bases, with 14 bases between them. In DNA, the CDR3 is TGTGCCAGCAGCCGTGACAGGTCAGGTTCACCCCTCCACTTT. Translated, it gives CASSRDRSGSPLHF.

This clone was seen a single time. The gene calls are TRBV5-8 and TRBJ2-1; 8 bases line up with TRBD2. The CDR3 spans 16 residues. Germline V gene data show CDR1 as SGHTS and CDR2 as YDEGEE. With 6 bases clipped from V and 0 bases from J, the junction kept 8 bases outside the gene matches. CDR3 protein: CASTPIGTSSYNEQFF. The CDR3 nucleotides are TGTGCCAGCACCCCAATAGGGACTAGCTCCTACAATGAGCAGTTCTTC.

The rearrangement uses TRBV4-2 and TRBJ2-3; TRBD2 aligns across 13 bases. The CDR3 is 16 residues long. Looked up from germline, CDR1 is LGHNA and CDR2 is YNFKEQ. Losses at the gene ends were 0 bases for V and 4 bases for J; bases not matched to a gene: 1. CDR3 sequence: CASSQDGTSGADTQYF. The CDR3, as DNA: TGTGCCAGCAGCCAAGATGGGACTAGCGGGGCAGATACGCAGTATTTT.

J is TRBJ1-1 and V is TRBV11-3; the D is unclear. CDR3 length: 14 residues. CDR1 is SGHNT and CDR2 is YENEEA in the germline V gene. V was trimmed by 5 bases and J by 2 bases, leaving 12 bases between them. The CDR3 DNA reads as TGTGCCAGCAGCCCGTCCGGGCCAAACACTGAAGCTTTCTTT. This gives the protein CASSPSGPNTEAFF.

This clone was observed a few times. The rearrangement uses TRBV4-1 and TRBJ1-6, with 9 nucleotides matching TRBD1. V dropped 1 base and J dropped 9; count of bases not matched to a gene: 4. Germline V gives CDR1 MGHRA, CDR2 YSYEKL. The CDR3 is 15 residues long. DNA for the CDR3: TGCGCCAGCAGCCAAGTAGGGACAGGGACTTCACCCCTCCACTTT. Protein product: CASSQVGTGTSPLHF.

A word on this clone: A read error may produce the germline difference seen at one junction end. The CDR3 DNA reads as TGTGCCAGCAGAGAAGGTAGCAATCAGCCCCAGCATTTT. This translates into CASREGSNQPQHF. The V gene is TRBV6-1, the J gene TRBJ1-5, with D hard to call. The CDR3 contains 13 residues. Germline V gives CDR1 MNHNS, CDR2 SASEGT.

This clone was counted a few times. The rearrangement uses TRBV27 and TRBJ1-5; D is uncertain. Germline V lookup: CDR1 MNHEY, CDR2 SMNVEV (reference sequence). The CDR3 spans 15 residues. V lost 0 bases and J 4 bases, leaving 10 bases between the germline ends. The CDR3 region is CASSLSLQLNQPQHF. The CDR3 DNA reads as TGTGCCAGCAGTTTATCCCTCCAACTAAATCAGCCCCAGCATTTT.

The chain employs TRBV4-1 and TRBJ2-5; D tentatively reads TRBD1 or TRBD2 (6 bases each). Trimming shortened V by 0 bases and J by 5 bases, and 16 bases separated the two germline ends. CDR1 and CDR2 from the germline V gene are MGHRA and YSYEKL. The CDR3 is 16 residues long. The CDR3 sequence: CASSQDLSGGGETQYF. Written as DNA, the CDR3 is TGCGCCAGCAGCCAAGATCTTAGCGGAGGGGGGGAGACCCAGTACTTC.

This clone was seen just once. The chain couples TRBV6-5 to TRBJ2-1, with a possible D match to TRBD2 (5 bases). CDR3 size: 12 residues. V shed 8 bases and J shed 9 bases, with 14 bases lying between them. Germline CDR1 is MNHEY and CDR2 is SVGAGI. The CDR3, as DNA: TGTGCCAGCCGAACTAGGCCCGTTGAGCAGTTCTTC. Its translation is CASRTRPVEQFF.

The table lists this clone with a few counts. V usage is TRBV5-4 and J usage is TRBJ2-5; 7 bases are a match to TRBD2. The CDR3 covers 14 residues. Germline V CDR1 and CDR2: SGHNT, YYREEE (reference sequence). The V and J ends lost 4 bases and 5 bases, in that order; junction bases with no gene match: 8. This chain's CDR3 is CASSPWGEGETQYF. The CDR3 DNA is TGTGCCAGCAGCCCTTGGGGGGAGGGGGAGACCCAGTACTTC.

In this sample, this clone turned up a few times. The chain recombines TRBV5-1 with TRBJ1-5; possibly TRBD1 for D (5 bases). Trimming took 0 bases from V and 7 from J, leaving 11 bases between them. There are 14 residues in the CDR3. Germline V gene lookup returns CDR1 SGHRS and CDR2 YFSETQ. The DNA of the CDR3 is TGCGCCAGCAGCTTGGGGGGGGTAACACAGCCCCAGCATTTT. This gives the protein CASSLGGVTQPQHF. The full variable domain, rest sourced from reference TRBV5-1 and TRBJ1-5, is KAGVTQTPRYLIKTRGQQVTLSCSPISGHRSVSWYQQTPGQGLQFLFEYFSETQRNKGNFPGRFSGRQFSNSRSEMNVSTLELGDSALYLCASSLGGVTQPQHFGDGTRLSIL.

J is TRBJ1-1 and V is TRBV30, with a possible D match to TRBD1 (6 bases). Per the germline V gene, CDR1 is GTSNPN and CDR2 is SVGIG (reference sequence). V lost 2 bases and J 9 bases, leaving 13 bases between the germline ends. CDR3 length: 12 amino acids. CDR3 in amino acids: CAWSKVGGQAFF. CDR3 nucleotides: TGTGCCTGGAGTAAGGTTGGGGGGCAAGCTTTCTTT.

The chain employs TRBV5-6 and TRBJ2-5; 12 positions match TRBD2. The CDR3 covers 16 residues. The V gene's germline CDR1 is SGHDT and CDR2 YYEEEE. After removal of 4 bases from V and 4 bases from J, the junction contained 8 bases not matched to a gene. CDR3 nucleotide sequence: TGTGCCAGCAGCCCATCTCCGACTAGCGGGGGAGAGACCCAGTACTTC. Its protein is CASSPSPTSGGETQYF.

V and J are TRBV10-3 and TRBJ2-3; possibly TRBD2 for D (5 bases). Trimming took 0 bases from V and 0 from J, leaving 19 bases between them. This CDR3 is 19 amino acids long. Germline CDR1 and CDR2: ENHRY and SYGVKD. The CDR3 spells CAISESRVWQDPSTDTQYF. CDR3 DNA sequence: TGTGCCATCAGTGAGTCGAGGGTATGGCAGGACCCGAGCACAGATACGCAGTATTTT.

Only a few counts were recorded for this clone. The CDR3 DNA follows: TGTGCCAGCAGACCTATGGGCACTGAAGCTTTCTTT. It yields the protein CASRPMGTEAFF. The chain links TRBV11-2 to TRBJ1-1; no clear D. Deletions cut 6 bases from V and 4 bases from J, with 9 bases between. The CDR3 runs 12 residues. Per germline, CDR1 SGHAT and CDR2 FQNNGV.

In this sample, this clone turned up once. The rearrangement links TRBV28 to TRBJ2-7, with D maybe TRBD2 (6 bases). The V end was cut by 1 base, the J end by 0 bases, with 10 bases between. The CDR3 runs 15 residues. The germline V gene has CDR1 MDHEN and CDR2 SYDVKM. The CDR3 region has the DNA TGTGCCAGCAGTTTATTGTGGGGAGGCTCCTACGAGCAGTACTTC. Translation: CASSLLWGGSYEQYF.

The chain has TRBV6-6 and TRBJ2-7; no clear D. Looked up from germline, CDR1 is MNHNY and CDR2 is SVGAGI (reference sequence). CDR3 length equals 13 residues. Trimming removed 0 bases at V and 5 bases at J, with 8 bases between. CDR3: CASSYSMADEQYF. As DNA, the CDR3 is TGTGCCAGCAGTTACTCGATGGCAGACGAGCAGTACTTC.